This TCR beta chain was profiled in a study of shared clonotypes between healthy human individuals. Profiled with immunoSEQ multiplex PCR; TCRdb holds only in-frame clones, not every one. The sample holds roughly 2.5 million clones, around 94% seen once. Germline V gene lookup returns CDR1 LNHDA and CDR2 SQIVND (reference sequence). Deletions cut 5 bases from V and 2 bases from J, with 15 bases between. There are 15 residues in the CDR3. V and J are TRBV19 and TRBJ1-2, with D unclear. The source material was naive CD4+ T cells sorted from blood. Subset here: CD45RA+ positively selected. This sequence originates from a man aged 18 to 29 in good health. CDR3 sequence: CASSLRRSGNYGYTF. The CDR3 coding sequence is TGTGCCAGTAGTCTTAGACGAAGTGGGAACTATGGCTACACCTTC.